The T cell receptor (beta chain) described here comes from a study of a mutant IDH1 vaccine in newly diagnosed glioma (TCRdb year 2021). For the study in its entirety: Vaccination started 4-6 weeks after radiotherapy alone, or was given together with temozolomide cycles in the groups whose treatment included chemotherapy. Of the 30 or so patients who were treated, 62.5% were male and approximately 38% were female, and the mean age was roughly 40 years. Before enrollment, most patients had been given radiochemotherapy with temozolomide as standard therapy, while the rest had received either radiotherapy alone or temozolomide alone. The week-35 safety follow-up was designated visit V12, and the week-47 end of study was designated visit V13. Peripheral blood was drawn at six visits: V03 (baseline), V05, V07, V10, V12 and V13. Longitudinal TCRB deep sequencing was performed for 20 to 30 treated patients wherever samples were available for exploratory analyses. Findings and caveats that apply to the study as a whole: Across multiple MHC alleles, vaccine-induced immune responses were seen in around 93% of patients. Pseudoprogression appeared unrelated to alterations in the top peripheral T cell clonotypes detected by TCRB sequencing. According to the authors, sample limitations meant that analyses of patient blood samples could not be reproduced. Availability determined which PBMC samples were chosen for TCRB deep sequencing.

As to this clone: Which antigen it targets is not known. The input lacks base qualities; no much larger clone sits a single base away.

There are 14 amino acids in the CDR3, from cysteine to phenylalanine inclusive. Only the CDR3 DNA is retained, 42 bases long and in frame from the first base. The germline V gene provides CDR1 SGDLS and CDR2 YYNGEE. Relative to germline, V is 4 bases shorter and J is 2 bases shorter, with 13 bases between their ends. Taken with the paper, the label for time point translates to: week 47, end of study. Each vaccine dose was 300 ug of a 20-mer mutant IDH1 peptide in Montanide, given subcutaneously with topical imiquimod. Patients were given eight vaccinations, in weeks 1, 3, 5, 7, 11, 15, 19 and 23, which matched visits V03 through V10. The donors had newly diagnosed IDH1-mutant astrocytomas of WHO grade 3 or 4 that showed loss of nuclear ATRX. The samples were drawn from NOA16, a multicentre, single-arm, open-label phase I trial in Germany that tested a mutant IDH1 peptide vaccine in humans for the first time. Genomic DNA for TCRB sequencing was isolated from EDTA blood with the DNeasy Blood and Tissue Kit.

Libraries came from the immunoSEQ multiplex PCR assay. Rearranged TCR beta chain sequences were amplified using the hsTCRB Kit according to the manufacturer's protocol. Sequencing of TCRB libraries was carried out on an Illumina MiSeq. Regarding the original processing steps: The proprietary platform of the kit vendor was used for demultiplexing, trimming and gene mapping. TCRdb limited this immuneACCESS table to in-frame rearrangements with V and J called. A share of clones is missing; checked studies link under half to unresolved V genes, and the rest is unexplained. That table gives V, J and clone size, and the DNA gave D and trimming. This sample gives approximately 50,000 clones in total; 80% to 85% of them show up just once. The ten largest clones represent 3% to 3.5% of the sample.

Sequences were derived from PBMCs, sampled from a glioma patient whose treatment included an IDH1 peptide vaccine. Recombination connected TRBV9 to TRBJ2-7; the D gene lacks a confident call. This TCR derives from a woman between 45 and 65 years old with glioma. The DNA sequence is TGTGCCAGCAGCCCAGGAGAAGGGACCTACGAGCAGTACTTC. This encodes CASSPGEGTYEQYF. This CDR3, with the reference TRBV9 and TRBJ2-7 proteins standing in past its ends, gives the full variable domain DSGVTQTPKHLITATGQRVTLRCSPRSGDLSVYWYQQSLDQGLQFLIQYYNGEERAKGNILERFSAQQFPDLHSELNLSSLELGDSALYFCASSPGEGTYEQYFGPGTRLTVT.